This entry is about one T cell receptor (beta chain). The data originate from a study of shared clonotypes between healthy human individuals. This CDR3 has 14 residues. V was clipped by 7 bases and J by 8 bases; unmatched bases: 7. CDR1 is MDHEN and CDR2 is SYDVKM in the germline V gene. Profiled with immunoSEQ multiplex PCR; TCRdb holds only in-frame clones, not every one. The table has over 150,000 clones, over 50% seen once. The sequenced sample consisted of memory CD4+ T cells sorted from blood. Subset defined: CD45RA-negative fraction. This TCR came from a man under 40 in good health. The chain recombines TRBV28 with TRBJ2-4, with 11 bases aligning to TRBD2. The CDR3 DNA follows: TGTGCCAGCATTCGAAGGACTAGCGGGCACATTCAGTACTTC. It is translated as CASIRRTSGHIQYF.